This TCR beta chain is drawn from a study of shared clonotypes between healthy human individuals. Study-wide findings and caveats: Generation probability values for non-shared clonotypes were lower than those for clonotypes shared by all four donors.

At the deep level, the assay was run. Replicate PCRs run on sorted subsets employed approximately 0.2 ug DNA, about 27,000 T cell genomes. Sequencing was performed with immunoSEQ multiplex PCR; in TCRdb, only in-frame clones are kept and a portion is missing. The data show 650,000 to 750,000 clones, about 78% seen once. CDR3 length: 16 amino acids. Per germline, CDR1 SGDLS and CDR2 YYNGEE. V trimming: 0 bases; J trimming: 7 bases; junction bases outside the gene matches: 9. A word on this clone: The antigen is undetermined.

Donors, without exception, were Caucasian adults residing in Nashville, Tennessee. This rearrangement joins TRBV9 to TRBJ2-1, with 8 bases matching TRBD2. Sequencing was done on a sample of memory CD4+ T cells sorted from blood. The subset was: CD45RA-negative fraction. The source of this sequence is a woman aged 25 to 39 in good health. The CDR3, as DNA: TGTGCCAGCAGCGTAGTGAGCGGCGGCGGGAGGAATGAGCAGTTCTTC. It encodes CASSVVSGGGRNEQFF.